This TCR beta chain is from a study of cytomegalovirus exposure and HLA in healthy donors. Study conclusions and caveats: In the analysis, some V segments, TRBV6-2 and TRBV6-3 included, were excluded as indistinguishable. Several top significant clusters appeared, in a later analysis, to be linked to common viral pathogens.

The CDR3 has 15 residues. V lost 0 bases and J lost 6, with 12 bases in between. CDR1 is SGHRS, CDR2 YFSETQ, per germline. The PCR made use of 60 Vbeta and 13 Jbeta primers. Data came from immunoSEQ multiplex PCR; TCRdb stores just in-frame clones and leaves some out. Of under 150,000 clones listed, roughly 76% were seen once; the top ten hold about 15%. A note on this clone: Its matching antigen is unknown.

The sequencing input was PBMCs. This chain connects TRBV5-1 to TRBJ2-2, with D perhaps matching TRBD2 (6 bases). This clonotype was sampled from a human donor in good health. Here the CDR3 DNA reads TGCGCCAGCAGCTTGGCCGGGAGCCCGGCCGGGGAGCTGTTTTTT. Amino acid sequence: CASSLAGSPAGELFF.